A selection of T cell receptor beta chains follows, all from one sample in a study of PD-L1 blockade in urothelial cancer. The table came from immunoSEQ multiplex PCR; TCRdb's copy has only in-frame clones and leaves some out. The data contain 50,000 to 65,000 clones, approximately 80% of them singletons. This sample comprised PBMCs, obtained around atezolizumab (anti-PD-L1) treatment. The receptors were sampled from a man aged 40-49 years with urothelial cancer. CDR3s include the opening cysteine and the closing phenylalanine or tryptophan. Each record gives: J gene, V gene, clone size, D gene, CDR3 protein, CDR3 DNA. D genes are given only for firm matches. For some rows the clone size is stated as once, few or many, or as a class when expanded; others skip it.

J gene: TRBJ1-2; V gene: TRBV6-4; clone size: once; D gene: TRBD1; CDR3 protein: CASSDFSTGGGGYTF; CDR3 DNA: TGTGCCAGCAGTGACTTTTCGACAGGGGGCGGCGGCTACACCTTC
J gene: TRBJ2-5; V gene: TRBV7-2; clone size: .; D gene: TRBD1; CDR3 protein: CASSPSRGRVETQYF; CDR3 DNA: TGTGCCAGCAGCCCGAGTAGGGGGCGAGTAGAGACCCAGTACTTC
J gene: TRBJ2-2; V gene: TRBV30; clone size: .; D gene: TRBD1; CDR3 protein: CAHATGSNTGELFF; CDR3 DNA: TGTGCCCATGCGACAGGGTCGAACACCGGGGAGCTGTTTTTT
J gene: TRBJ2-1; V gene: TRBV19; clone size: .; D gene: TRBD1; CDR3 protein: CASSIDRTGGLLSRYNEQFF; CDR3 DNA: TGTGCCAGTAGTATAGATCGGACAGGGGGACTGCTCTCTCGGTACAATGAGCAGTTCTTC
J gene: TRBJ1-4; V gene: TRBV7-3; clone size: .; D gene: .; CDR3 protein: CASSLGKGEKLFF; CDR3 DNA: TGTGCCAGCAGCTTGGGGAAGGGGGAAAAACTGTTTTTT
J gene: TRBJ1-5; V gene: TRBV27; clone size: once; D gene: TRBD1; CDR3 protein: CASKGAGSNQPQHF; CDR3 DNA: TGTGCCAGCAAGGGGGCTGGAAGCAATCAGCCCCAGCATTTT
J gene: TRBJ1-5; V gene: TRBV28; clone size: .; D gene: .; CDR3 protein: CASGGTDSNQPQHF; CDR3 DNA: TGTGCCAGCGGGGGGACCGATAGCAATCAGCCCCAGCATTTT
J gene: TRBJ2-3; V gene: TRBV27; clone size: .; D gene: .; CDR3 protein: CASSPAVSTQYF; CDR3 DNA: TGTGCCAGCAGTCCCGCGGTTAGTACGCAGTATTTT
J gene: TRBJ2-7; V gene: TRBV28; clone size: .; D gene: .; CDR3 protein: CASSFRRDEQYF; CDR3 DNA: TGTGCCAGCAGTTTCCGGCGGGATGAGCAGTACTTC
J gene: TRBJ2-2; V gene: TRBV5-1; clone size: .; D gene: .; CDR3 protein: CASSLDSGELFF; CDR3 DNA: TGCGCCAGCAGCTTGGATAGCGGGGAGCTGTTTTTT
J gene: TRBJ2-7; V gene: TRBV4-1; clone size: .; D gene: .; CDR3 protein: CASSQDQFRHGFGNEQYF; CDR3 DNA: TGCGCCAGCAGCCAAGATCAATTCAGGCATGGGTTCGGGAACGAGCAGTACTTC
J gene: TRBJ2-1; V gene: TRBV9; clone size: .; D gene: .; CDR3 protein: CASSVASLPYNEQFF; CDR3 DNA: TGTGCCAGCAGCGTAGCTAGCCTTCCCTACAATGAGCAGTTCTTC
J gene: TRBJ2-7; V gene: TRBV10-3; clone size: .; D gene: .; CDR3 protein: CAIAGGPNNTFSYEQYF; CDR3 DNA: TGTGCCATCGCCGGGGGGCCTAACAATACCTTCTCCTACGAGCAGTACTTC
J gene: TRBJ1-2; V gene: TRBV5-4; clone size: .; D gene: .; CDR3 protein: CASSPQTHYGYTF; CDR3 DNA: TGTGCCAGCAGCCCACAGACCCACTATGGCTACACCTTC
J gene: TRBJ2-3; V gene: TRBV7-8; clone size: .; D gene: .; CDR3 protein: CASSLGAGFTDTQYF; CDR3 DNA: TGTGCCAGCAGCTTAGGGGCGGGATTCACAGATACGCAGTATTTT
J gene: TRBJ1-2; V gene: TRBV7-6; clone size: .; D gene: .; CDR3 protein: CASSAGGGSYGYTF; CDR3 DNA: TGTGCCAGCAGCGCGGGGGGGGGCAGCTATGGCTACACCTTC
J gene: TRBJ1-2; V gene: TRBV25-1; clone size: .; D gene: .; CDR3 protein: CASTQASSLYGYTF; CDR3 DNA: TGTGCCAGCACCCAGGCGTCGTCCCTCTATGGCTACACCTTC
J gene: TRBJ1-1; V gene: TRBV11-1; clone size: .; D gene: .; CDR3 protein: CASSSGPPAGGTEAFF; CDR3 DNA: TGTGCCAGCAGCTCCGGGCCACCGGCCGGGGGTACTGAAGCTTTCTTT
J gene: TRBJ2-7; V gene: TRBV2; clone size: .; D gene: TRBD2; CDR3 protein: CASSGLAGRVEQYF; CDR3 DNA: TGTGCCAGCAGTGGACTAGCGGGAAGAGTTGAGCAGTACTTC
J gene: TRBJ1-4; V gene: TRBV28; clone size: .; D gene: .; CDR3 protein: CASSEGGTTNEKLFF; CDR3 DNA: TGTGCCAGCAGCGAAGGGGGTACAACTAATGAAAAACTGTTTTTT
J gene: TRBJ1-3; V gene: TRBV7-9; clone size: .; D gene: .; CDR3 protein: CASTLGRAGNTIYF; CDR3 DNA: TGTGCCAGCACCTTAGGTAGAGCTGGAAACACCATATATTTT
J gene: TRBJ2-2; V gene: TRBV11-2; clone size: .; D gene: .; CDR3 protein: CASSYRVESTGELFF; CDR3 DNA: TGTGCCAGCAGCTACAGGGTAGAAAGCACCGGGGAGCTGTTTTTT